This record looks at one TCR beta chain sequence and its context. Antigen specificity is unknown. Germline lookup yields CDR1 LNHNV and CDR2 YYDKDF (reference sequence). V lost 0 bases, J lost 4 bases, and 10 bases lay in between. The CDR3 has 15 amino acids. These data are taken from a study of circulating and synovial CD4+ cells in juvenile arthritis. Study-level points and caveats: These repertoires were less diverse than bulk blood CD4 repertoires. Bulk blood CD4 samples held at least an order of magnitude more or fewer genomes than CPL. Circulating pathogenic-like lymphocytes shared a substantially higher fraction of CDR3 sequences with synovium than bulk blood.

TCRdb's table, derived via immunoSEQ multiplex PCR, lists solely in-frame clones and lacks some. This table holds tens of thousands of clones, 95% found once. Patients with active juvenile idiopathic arthritis donated these samples. The sequenced sample was CD4+ T cells from blood. The origin of this receptor is a human donor with juvenile idiopathic arthritis. The J gene is TRBJ2-4, the V gene TRBV15; D perhaps matches TRBD1 (6 bases). The CDR3 protein is CATSRDLDRKNIQYF. The CDR3 nucleotides are TGTGCCACCAGCAGAGATTTAGACAGGAAAAACATTCAGTACTTC.